This passage covers 3 T cell receptor beta chains from one sample sequenced in a study of cytomegalovirus exposure and HLA in healthy donors. Amplification used 60 Vbeta primers and 13 Jbeta primers. The protocol was immunoSEQ multiplex PCR, while the TCRdb copy is restricted to in-frame clones and leaves out a portion. The table includes about 130,000 clones, approximately 85% detected once. The sequenced sample was PBMCs. The receptors originated from a boy younger than 18 in good health and CMV-seronegative.

The rearrangement uses TRBV7-3 and TRBJ1-1, with D unclear. Germline CDR1 SGHTA, CDR2 FQGTGA. V lost 4 bases and J lost 4, with 7 bases in between. CDR3 size: 12 residues. The CDR3 DNA sequence: TGTGCCAGCAGCTCGGGAGGCACTGAAGCTTTCTTT. Amino acids: CASSSGGTEAFF.

The J gene is TRBJ2-3, the V gene TRBV29-1; D not certain. The CDR3 covers 10 residues. Germline CDR1 and CDR2: SQVTM and ANQGSEA. V lost 3 bases, J lost 6 bases, and 4 bases lay in between. The CDR3 region is CSVDMDTQYF. CDR3 DNA sequence: TGCAGCGTTGACATGGATACGCAGTATTTT.

This sequence joins TRBV18 and TRBJ1-1; 8 bases fit TRBD1. This CDR3 region has 13 residues. The germline V gene encodes CDR1 KGHSH and CDR2 LQKENI. The J segment lost 7 bases and the V segment lost 4 bases, leaving 5 bases of the junction unmatched. CDR3 DNA: TGTGCCAGCTCACGGCATACAGGGGGTGAAGCTTTCTTT. It encodes CASSRHTGGEAFF.